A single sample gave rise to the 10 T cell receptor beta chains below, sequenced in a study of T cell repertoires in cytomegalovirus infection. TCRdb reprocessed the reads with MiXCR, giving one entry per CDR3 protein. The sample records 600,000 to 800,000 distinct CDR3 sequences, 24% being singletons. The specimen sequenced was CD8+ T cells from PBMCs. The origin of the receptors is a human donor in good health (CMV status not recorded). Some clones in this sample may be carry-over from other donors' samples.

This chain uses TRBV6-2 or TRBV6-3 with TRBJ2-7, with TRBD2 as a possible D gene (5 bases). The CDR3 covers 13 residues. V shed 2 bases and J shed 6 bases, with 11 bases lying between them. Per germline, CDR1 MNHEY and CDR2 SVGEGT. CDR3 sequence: CASSYGSIGEQYV. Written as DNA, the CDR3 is TGTGCCAGCAGTTACGGGAGCATCGGCGAGCAGTACGTC.

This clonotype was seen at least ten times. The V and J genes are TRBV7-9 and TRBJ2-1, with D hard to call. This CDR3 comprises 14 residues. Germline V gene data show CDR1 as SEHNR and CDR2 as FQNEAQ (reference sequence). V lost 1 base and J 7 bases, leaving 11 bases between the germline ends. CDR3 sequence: CASSLEVVLNEQFF. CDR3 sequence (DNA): TGTGCCAGCAGCTTAGAGGTAGTTCTTAATGAGCAGTTCTTC.

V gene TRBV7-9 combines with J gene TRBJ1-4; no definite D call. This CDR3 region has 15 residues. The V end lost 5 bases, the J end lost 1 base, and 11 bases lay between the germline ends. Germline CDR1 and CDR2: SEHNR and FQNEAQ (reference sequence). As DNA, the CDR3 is TGTGCCAGCAGCCCTCAAGTGGGAACTAATGAAAAACTGTTTTTT. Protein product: CASSPQVGTNEKLFF.

The CDR3 reads CSAADRVAGELFF. CDR3 in DNA: TGCAGTGCCGCGGACAGGGTCGCCGGGGAGCTGTTTTTT. This chain uses TRBV20-1 with TRBJ2-2; TRBD1 matches at 8 bases. This CDR3 contains 13 residues. V trimming: 6 bases; J trimming: 6 bases; junction bases outside the gene matches: 6. The germline CDR1 and CDR2 sequences are DFQATT and SNEGSKA (reference sequence).

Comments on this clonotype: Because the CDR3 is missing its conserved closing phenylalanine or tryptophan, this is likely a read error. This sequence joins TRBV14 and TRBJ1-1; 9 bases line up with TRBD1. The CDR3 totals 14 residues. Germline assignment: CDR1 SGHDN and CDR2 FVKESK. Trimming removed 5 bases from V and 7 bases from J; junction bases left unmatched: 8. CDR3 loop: CASSSPGQGFEAFC. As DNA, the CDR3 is TGTGCCAGCAGCTCACCGGGACAGGGTTTTGAAGCTTTCTGT.

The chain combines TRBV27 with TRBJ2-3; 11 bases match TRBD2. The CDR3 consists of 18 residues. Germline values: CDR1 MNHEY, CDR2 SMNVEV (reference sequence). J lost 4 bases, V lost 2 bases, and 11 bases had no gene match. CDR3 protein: CASSLLAGGPMGSDTQYF. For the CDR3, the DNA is TGTGCCAGCAGTTTACTAGCGGGGGGCCCAATGGGGTCAGATACGCAGTATTTT.

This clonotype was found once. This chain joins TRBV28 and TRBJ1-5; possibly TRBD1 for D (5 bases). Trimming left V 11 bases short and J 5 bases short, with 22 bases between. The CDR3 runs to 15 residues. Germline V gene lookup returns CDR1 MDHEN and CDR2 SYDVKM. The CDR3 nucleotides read TGTGCCGGCATCGAGGTGGGGGGAATTGATCAGCCCCAGCATTTT. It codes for CAGIEVGGIDQPQHF.

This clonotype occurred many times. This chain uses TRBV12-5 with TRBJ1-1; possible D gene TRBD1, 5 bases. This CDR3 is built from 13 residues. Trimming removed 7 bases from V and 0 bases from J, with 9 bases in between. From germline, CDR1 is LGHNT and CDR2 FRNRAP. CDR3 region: CASDGTMNTEAFF. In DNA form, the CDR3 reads TGTGCTAGTGACGGGACCATGAACACTGAAGCTTTCTTT.

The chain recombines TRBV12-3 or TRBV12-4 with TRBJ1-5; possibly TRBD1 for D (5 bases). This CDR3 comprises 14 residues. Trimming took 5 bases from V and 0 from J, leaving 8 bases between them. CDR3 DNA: TGTGCCAGCAGTAGGGGTGATAGCAATCAGCCCCAGCATTTT. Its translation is CASSRGDSNQPQHF.

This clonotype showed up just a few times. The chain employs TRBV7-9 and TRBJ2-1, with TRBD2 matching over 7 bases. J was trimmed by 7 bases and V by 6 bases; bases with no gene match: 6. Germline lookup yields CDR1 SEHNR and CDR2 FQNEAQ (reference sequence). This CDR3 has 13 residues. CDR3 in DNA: TGTGCCAGCAGAGAGGCGGGGGTTAATGAGCAGTTCTTC. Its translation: CASREAGVNEQFF.